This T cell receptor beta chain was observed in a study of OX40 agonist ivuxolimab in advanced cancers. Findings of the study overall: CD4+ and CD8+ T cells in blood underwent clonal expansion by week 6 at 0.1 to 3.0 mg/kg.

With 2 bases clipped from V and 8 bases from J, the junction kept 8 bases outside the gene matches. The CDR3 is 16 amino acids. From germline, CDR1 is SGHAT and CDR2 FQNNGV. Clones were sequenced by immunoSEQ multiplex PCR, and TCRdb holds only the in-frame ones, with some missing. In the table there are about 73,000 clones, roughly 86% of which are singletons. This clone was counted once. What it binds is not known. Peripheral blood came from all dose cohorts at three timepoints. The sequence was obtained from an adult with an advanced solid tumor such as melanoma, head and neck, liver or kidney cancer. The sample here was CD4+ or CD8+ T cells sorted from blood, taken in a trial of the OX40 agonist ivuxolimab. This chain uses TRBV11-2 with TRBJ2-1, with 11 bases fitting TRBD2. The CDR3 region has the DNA TGTGCCAGCAGCTTACTTAGCGGGGGGGCTCGCGATGAGCAGTTCTTC. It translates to CASSLLSGGARDEQFF. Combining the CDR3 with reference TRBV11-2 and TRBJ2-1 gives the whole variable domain EAGVAQSPRYKIIEKRQSVAFWCNPISGHATLYWYQQILGQGPKLLIQFQNNGVVDDSQLPKDRFSAERLKGVDSTLKIQPAKLEDSAVYLCASSLLSGGARDEQFFGPGTRLTVL.